The 28 T cell receptor beta chains below come from one sample, sequenced in a study of CD8 T cell repertoires and HIV-1 epitope variants. Their antigens remain unidentified. Data came from immunoSEQ multiplex PCR; TCRdb stores just in-frame clones and leaves some out. The sample lists roughly 5,800 clones, over 60% occurring once. Input material: cultured CD8+ T cells derived from PBMCs. All receptors derive from a male donor with HIV.

This chain joins TRBV19 and TRBJ2-1, with D perhaps given as TRBD1 or TRBD2 (5 bases each). Germline lookup yields CDR1 LNHDA and CDR2 SQIVND (reference sequence). The length of the CDR3 is 15 residues. V dropped 1 base and J dropped 6 bases, with 13 bases sitting between them. The CDR3 reads CASSIGTVGVNEQFF. The CDR3 coding sequence is TGTGCCAGTAGTATAGGAACGGTGGGGGTCAATGAGCAGTTCTTC.

The genes are TRBV15 and TRBJ2-7; either TRBD1 or TRBD2 may supply D (6 bases each). The germline CDR1 and CDR2 sequences are LNHNV and YYDKDF (reference sequence). The V gene lost 0 bases and the J gene lost 2 bases, with 14 bases spanning the gap. This CDR3 has 16 residues. The CDR3: CATSRDWGAPTYEQYF. In DNA, the CDR3 is TGTGCCACCAGCAGAGATTGGGGGGCCCCTACCTACGAGCAGTACTTC.

Here the CDR3 DNA reads TGTGCCAGCAGTCGGGCCGGGGGGGGCTACAATGAGCAGTTCTTC. Amino acid sequence: CASSRAGGGYNEQFF. The rearrangement links TRBV27 to TRBJ2-1; 8 bases fit TRBD2. This CDR3 region has 15 residues. Looked up from germline, CDR1 is MNHEY and CDR2 is SMNVEV (reference sequence). Trimming cost V 5 bases and J 3 bases; bases outside gene matches: 6.

This clone occurred a few times. The rearrangement uses TRBV5-4 and TRBJ2-7, with D possibly matching TRBD1 (7 bases). CDR1 and CDR2 (germline): SGHNT, YYREEE (reference sequence). Between the trimmed V and J ends, which lost 2 bases and 6 bases, there was a span of 12 bases. CDR3 length equals 13 residues. DNA for the CDR3: TGTGCCAGCAGCTTCCAGGGGGGATCCGAGCAGTACTTC. As protein: CASSFQGGSEQYF.

This chain's CDR3 is CASSRGTGNEQFF. CDR3 in DNA: TGCGCCAGCAGCCGTGGGACAGGTAACGAGCAGTTCTTC. J is TRBJ2-1 and V is TRBV5-1; 8 bases are a match to TRBD1. The V and J ends lost 4 bases and 10 bases, in that order; junction bases with no gene match: 7. The CDR3 length is 13 residues. Germline CDR1 and CDR2: SGHRS and YFSETQ.

V gene TRBV28 combines with J gene TRBJ1-4; unclear D gene. Trimming stripped 7 bases from V and 7 bases from J, with 13 bases between. CDR3 length equals 13 residues. Germline CDR1 reads MDHEN; CDR2 reads SYDVKM. CDR3 sequence (DNA): TGTGCCAGCAACGGGGAGACCCCTGAAAAACTGTTTTTT. As protein: CASNGETPEKLFF. Combining the CDR3 with reference TRBV28 and TRBJ1-4 gives the whole variable domain DVKVTQSSRYLVKRTGEKVFLECVQDMDHENMFWYRQDPGLGLRLIYFSYDVKMKEKGDIPEGYSVSREKKERFSLILESASTNQTSMYLCASNGETPEKLFFGSGTQLSVL.

This clone has a single count. The chain is built from TRBV6-1 and TRBJ1-6; D ambiguous. V was shortened by 8 bases and J by 9 bases, with 11 bases between the two germline ends. The length of the CDR3 is 12 residues. Germline CDR1 reads MNHNS; CDR2 reads SASEGT. The chain's CDR3 is CASAGEGSPLHF. In DNA form, the CDR3 reads TGTGCCAGCGCCGGGGAGGGTTCACCCCTCCACTTT.

In this sample, this clone turned up a few times. The chain employs TRBV19 and TRBJ1-6; D is undetermined. With 1 base removed from V and 6 bases from J, the gap between germline ends came to 7 bases. The CDR3 consists of 14 residues. Germline values: CDR1 LNHDA, CDR2 SQIVND (reference sequence). This chain's CDR3 is CASSIALGNSPLHF. For the CDR3, the DNA is TGTGCCAGTAGTATAGCCTTGGGTAATTCACCCCTCCACTTT.

The V and J genes are TRBV6-6 and TRBJ2-3; 7 bases are shared with TRBD2. The CDR3 consists of 15 residues. Per germline, CDR1 MNHNY and CDR2 SVGAGI (reference sequence). Unmatched junction bases numbered 10, after V lost 6 bases and J lost 4 bases. CDR3 bases: TGTGCCAGCAGAGATTCGGGAGGATTGGCAGATACGCAGTATTTT. The encoded protein is CASRDSGGLADTQYF.

The rearrangement uses TRBV7-9 and TRBJ1-5; 12 bases align to TRBD1. Per the germline V gene, CDR1 is SEHNR and CDR2 is FQNEAQ (reference sequence). Unmatched junction bases numbered 4, after V lost 4 bases and J lost 6 bases. The CDR3 has 15 amino acids. The CDR3 bases are TGTGCCAGCAGCTCGGGACAGGGGGCTGTTCAGCCCCAGCATTTT. This codes for CASSSGQGAVQPQHF.

This chain links TRBV5-5 with TRBJ2-7; 7 bases line up with TRBD1. The CDR3 covers 15 residues. The germline CDR1 and CDR2 sequences are SGHKS and YYEKEE (reference sequence). The V segment lost 4 bases and the J segment 1 base; nucleotides outside the gene matches: 8. CDR3 bases: TGTGCCAGCAGCCCTTGGATACAGGGGTCCTACGAGCAGTACTTC. It encodes CASSPWIQGSYEQYF.

There are a few counts of this clone. The gene calls are TRBV19 and TRBJ2-2; the match to TRBD2 covers 10 bases. The CDR3 extends over 15 amino acids. Looked up from germline, CDR1 is LNHDA and CDR2 is SQIVND (reference sequence). V gave up 2 bases and J gave up 3 bases; unmatched junction bases: 0. The CDR3 sequence: CASSILAGDTGELFF. CDR3 nucleotides: TGTGCCAGTAGTATACTAGCGGGAGACACCGGGGAGCTGTTTTTT.

This chain uses TRBV25-1 with TRBJ2-7; 10 bases align to TRBD2. Losses at the gene ends were 7 bases for V and 3 bases for J; bases not matched to a gene: 3. Germline assignment: CDR1 MGHDK and CDR2 SYGVNS. The CDR3 length is 13 residues. Here the CDR3 DNA reads TGTGCCAGCAACGGACTAGCGGACTACGAGCAGTACTTC. This codes for CASNGLADYEQYF.

V usage is TRBV7-8 and J usage is TRBJ1-2; possibly TRBD1 for D (5 bases). Germline CDR1 and CDR2: SGHVS and FQNEAQ. This CDR3 is 16 amino acids long. Deletions cut 3 bases from V and 2 bases from J, with 16 bases between. The CDR3 here is CASSFPRQGNNYGYTF. The DNA of the CDR3 is TGTGCCAGCAGCTTCCCCCGCCAGGGAAACAACTATGGCTACACCTTC. The variable domain in full, with the rest retrieved from reference TRBV7-8 and TRBJ1-2, is GAGVSQSPRYKVAKRGQDVALRCDPISGHVSLFWYQQALGQGPEFLTYFQNEAQLDKSGLPSDRFFAERPEGSVSTLKIQRTQQEDSAVYLCASSFPRQGNNYGYTFGSGTRLTVV.

This clone is judged medium-sized (0.01 to 0.1%). The rearrangement uses TRBV25-1 and TRBJ2-7; 9 bases line up with TRBD1. The CDR3 length is 17 residues. V dropped 5 bases and J dropped 2; count of bases not matched to a gene: 13. Germline V gives CDR1 MGHDK, CDR2 SYGVNS. The CDR3 loop reads CASSSDRWDRETYEQYF. CDR3 coding DNA: TGTGCCAGCAGTAGTGACCGATGGGACAGGGAAACCTACGAGCAGTACTTC.

V usage is TRBV7-2 and J usage is TRBJ1-1; D is ambiguous. Per the germline V gene, CDR1 is SGHTA and CDR2 is FQGNSA. Trimming took 1 base from V and 0 from J, leaving 9 bases between them. The CDR3 contains 15 residues. CDR3 in DNA: TGTGCCAGCAGCTTAGGATTGGGGATGAACACTGAAGCTTTCTTT. Residues: CASSLGLGMNTEAFF.

CDR3 in amino acids: CASSIGGGRETQYF. The CDR3 nucleotides are TGTGCCAGTAGTATAGGTGGGGGTAGAGAGACCCAGTACTTC. V and J are TRBV19 and TRBJ2-5; D may correspond to TRBD1 or TRBD2 (5 bases each). The germline gives CDR1 LNHDA, CDR2 SQIVND (reference sequence). The CDR3 length is 14 residues. The ends were cut back, 1 base at V and 4 bases at J, with 10 bases in the middle.

Only a few counts were recorded for this clone. The gene calls are TRBV14 and TRBJ2-6; D might be TRBD2 (5 bases). Deletions cut 0 bases from V and 2 bases from J, with 14 bases between. CDR1 is SGHDN, CDR2 FVKESK, per germline. The CDR3 length is 18 residues. CDR3 protein: CASSQETGRSAGANVLTF. CDR3 nucleotide sequence: TGTGCCAGCAGCCAAGAAACGGGGAGATCGGCTGGGGCCAACGTCCTGACTTTC.

The V and J genes are TRBV5-1 and TRBJ2-1; 15 bases agree with TRBD2. The CDR3 is made up of 16 amino acids. Looked up from germline, CDR1 is SGHRS and CDR2 is YFSETQ. V was pared by 4 bases and J by 4 bases, with 3 bases of the junction left unmatched. CDR3 DNA: TGCGCCAGCAGCACGGGACTAGCGGGAGGTTACAATGAGCAGTTCTTC. Translation gives CASSTGLAGGYNEQFF.

This clone is a singleton in its sample. J is TRBJ2-3 and V is TRBV5-4, with D uncertain. The ends were cut back, 4 bases at V and 0 bases at J, with 12 bases in the middle. The CDR3 contains 15 residues. The germline V gene has CDR1 SGHNT and CDR2 YYREEE (reference sequence). CDR3 DNA: TGTGCCAGCAGCATCGGAGTTACTAGCACAGATACGCAGTATTTT. It codes for CASSIGVTSTDTQYF.

CDR3 protein: CASSSHGTYNEQFF. The DNA for the CDR3 is TGTGCCAGTAGTTCTCACGGGACTTACAATGAGCAGTTCTTC. V gene TRBV19 combines with J gene TRBJ2-1; weak D call: TRBD2 (6 bases). Germline-derived CDR1 and CDR2 are LNHDA and SQIVND (reference sequence). CDR3 length: 14 amino acids. V was clipped by 5 bases and J by 4 bases, with 12 bases between them.

The gene calls are TRBV4-3 and TRBJ1-2; a weak D match, TRBD1 (6 bases). The CDR3 extends over 15 amino acids. Between the trimmed V and J ends, which lost 0 bases and 5 bases, there was a span of 13 bases. The V gene's germline CDR1 is LGHNA and CDR2 YSLEER. The chain's CDR3 is CASSQEVGQIYGYTF. In DNA, the CDR3 is TGCGCCAGCAGCCAAGAAGTAGGACAGATATATGGCTACACCTTC.

The V call is TRBV5-8, the J call TRBJ2-1; no definite D call. Trimming pared 9 bases from V and 6 bases from J, leaving 10 bases between. This CDR3 spans 11 amino acids. Germline loops: CDR1 SGHTS, CDR2 YDEGEE. Written as DNA, the CDR3 is TGTGCCATCTCGGTGGGCAATGAGCAGTTCTTC. Amino acid sequence: CAISVGNEQFF.

V is TRBV29-1 and J is TRBJ1-1, with 7 bases fitting TRBD1. The length of the CDR3 is 11 residues. The trim removed 6 bases at V and 6 bases at J, leaving 4 bases unmatched. Germline loops: CDR1 SQVTM, CDR2 ANQGSEA. CDR3 DNA: TGCAGCGTCTGGACAGGAGCTGAAGCTTTCTTT. This translates into CSVWTGAEAFF.

The count of this clone is one. The V and J genes are TRBV5-5 and TRBJ1-1; tentatively, D is TRBD1 (5 bases). Germline loops: CDR1 SGHKS, CDR2 YYEKEE (reference sequence). The CDR3 is 14 residues long. V gave up 4 bases and J gave up 1 base, with 11 bases separating them. DNA for the CDR3: TGTGCCAGCAGCACTGGGCAGGGGAACACTGAAGCTTTCTTT. Its protein is CASSTGQGNTEAFF.

This chain uses TRBV6-5 with TRBJ2-7; a weak D match, TRBD2 (5 bases). CDR3 length: 14 amino acids. Germline-derived CDR1 and CDR2 are MNHEY and SVGAGI. V gave up 3 bases and J gave up 0 bases, with 9 bases separating them. CDR3 residues: CASSYLRDSYEQYF. In DNA, the CDR3 is TGTGCCAGCAGTTATCTTCGGGACTCCTACGAGCAGTACTTC.

The chain joins TRBV14 to TRBJ2-6; D is undetermined. Per the germline V gene, CDR1 is SGHDN and CDR2 is FVKESK. Trimming cost V 7 bases and J 7 bases, with 11 bases left between them. The CDR3 totals 13 residues. The CDR3 is CASTSSLANVLTF. The CDR3 DNA is TGTGCCAGCACCTCTTCCTTAGCCAACGTCCTGACTTTC.

This clone is judged medium-sized (0.01 to 0.1%). The V and J genes are TRBV13 and TRBJ1-6, with no clear D. The CDR3 loop spans 13 amino acids. V lost 3 bases and J lost 16, with 16 bases in between. Per the germline V gene, CDR1 is PRHDT and CDR2 is FYEKMQ (reference sequence). CDR3 bases: TGTGCCAGCAGCTTTAGTACCCCAGGACCACTCCACTTT. Residues: CASSFSTPGPLHF.